One sample yielded the 15 T cell receptor beta chains listed below, sequenced in a study of blood T cell repertoires in COVID-19. Profiling relied on immunoSEQ multiplex PCR, and the TCRdb table lists in-frame clones only, not all of them. In the table there are approximately 94,000 clones, over 65% of which are singletons. The sample was peripheral blood. Receptors were obtained from a human donor in a cohort sampled during active COVID-19.

The chain uses TRBV9 and TRBJ1-2; no clear D. The CDR3 is made up of 13 amino acids. V shed 1 base and J shed 2 bases, with 6 bases lying between them. From germline, CDR1 is SGDLS and CDR2 YYNGEE. In DNA form, the CDR3 reads TGTGCCAGCAGCGTATTCAAAAACTATGGCTACACCTTC. Its translation: CASSVFKNYGYTF.

The V call is TRBV27, the J call TRBJ1-5, with D unresolved. Germline lookup yields CDR1 MNHEY and CDR2 SMNVEV (reference sequence). The CDR3 totals 17 residues. The ends were cut back, 2 bases at V and 3 bases at J, with 17 bases in the middle. CDR3 coding DNA: TGTGCCAGCAGTTTAAGAGGCGCAACTCCTTTCAATCAGCCCCAGCATTTT. Translated, it gives CASSLRGATPFNQPQHF.

V usage is TRBV18 and J usage is TRBJ2-3; 9 bases fit TRBD1. Per the germline V gene, CDR1 is KGHSH and CDR2 is LQKENI. This CDR3 is 16 amino acids long. The J segment lost 2 bases and the V segment lost 5 bases, leaving 8 bases of the junction unmatched. The CDR3 bases are TGTGCCAGCTCAGTAACCGGGACAGGGAACACAGATACGCAGTATTTT. Protein product: CASSVTGTGNTDTQYF.

This clone occurred a few times. This chain connects TRBV21-1 to TRBJ1-2; TRBD1, the D gene given by the table, was not confirmed from the DNA. TRBV21-1 is a recognized pseudogene. This CDR3 comprises 11 residues. CDR3 in DNA: TGTGCCAGCAGCGGCCTGTATGGCTACACCTTC. This encodes CASSGLYGYTF.

V is TRBV25-1 and J is TRBJ1-2, with D unclear. Trimming left V 1 base short and J 4 bases short, with 16 bases between. Germline loops: CDR1 MGHDK, CDR2 SYGVNS. The CDR3 contains 16 residues. CDR3 sequence reads: CASSELGSGLGYGYTF. CDR3 DNA: TGTGCCAGCAGTGAATTGGGGAGTGGCCTGGGCTATGGCTACACCTTC.

The chain is built from TRBV10-3 and TRBJ2-4; weak D call: TRBD2 (7 bases). Germline-derived CDR1 and CDR2 are ENHRY and SYGVKD. Trimming removed 0 bases from V and 2 bases from J, with 11 bases in between. The length of the CDR3 is 16 residues. The CDR3 bases are TGTGCCATCAGTGAGTCAGGGGGAGGGACCAAAAACATTCAGTACTTC. Residues: CAISESGGGTKNIQYF.

V is TRBV19 and J is TRBJ1-5, with D tentatively TRBD1 (5 bases). V dropped 3 bases and J dropped 3 bases, with 9 bases sitting between them. The CDR3 is 14 residues long. CDR1 is LNHDA and CDR2 is SQIVND in the germline V gene (reference sequence). The CDR3 sequence: CASSITGDNQPQHF. CDR3 coding DNA: TGTGCCAGTAGTATTACGGGGGACAATCAGCCCCAGCATTTT.

J is TRBJ2-7 and V is TRBV18; D may be TRBD2 (6 bases). This CDR3 spans 14 amino acids. Trimming removed 5 bases at V and 2 bases at J, with 13 bases between. Germline V gene lookup returns CDR1 KGHSH and CDR2 LQKENI. CDR3 coding DNA: TGTGCCAGCTCATCGTCCGCGGGGACCTACGAGCAGTACTTC. As protein: CASSSSAGTYEQYF.

The chain is built from TRBV6-6 and TRBJ1-4; D is uncertain. Per the germline V gene, CDR1 is MNHNY and CDR2 is SVGAGI (reference sequence). CDR3 length: 14 residues. Trimming shortened V by 3 bases and J by 5 bases, and 10 bases separated the two germline ends. The CDR3 protein is CASSYPETNEKLFF. In DNA form, the CDR3 reads TGTGCCAGCAGTTATCCAGAGACAAATGAAAAACTGTTTTTT.

V usage is TRBV5-8 and J usage is TRBJ2-1; 8 nucleotides agree with TRBD2. The trim removed 3 bases at V and 4 bases at J, leaving 3 bases unmatched. The CDR3 has 14 residues. In germline, CDR1 is SGHTS, CDR2 YDEGEE. This chain's CDR3 is CASSYVAGYNEQFF. CDR3 bases: TGTGCCAGCAGCTATGTAGCGGGGTACAATGAGCAGTTCTTC.

CDR3 sequence: CASSQARHGANVLTF. The CDR3 coding sequence is TGCGCCAGCAGCCAAGCGCGGCATGGGGCCAACGTCCTGACTTTC. V is TRBV4-3 and J is TRBJ2-6; D is unresolved. The germline V gene has CDR1 LGHNA and CDR2 YSLEER. V lost 1 base and J 3 bases, leaving 7 bases between the germline ends. The CDR3 consists of 15 residues.

The V call is TRBV10-2, the J call TRBJ2-7, with 9 nucleotides matching TRBD1. V lost 6 bases and J lost 4; bases outside the gene matches: 4. The V gene's germline CDR1 is WSHSY and CDR2 SAAADI. CDR3 length: 13 amino acids. The CDR3 DNA sequence: TGCGCCAGCAGGGAGACAGGGGGTTACGAGCAGTACTTC. Encoded protein: CASRETGGYEQYF.

The genes are TRBV5-1 and TRBJ2-7; TRBD1 matches at 9 bases. The germline CDR1 and CDR2 sequences are SGHRS and YFSETQ. V trimming: 4 bases; J trimming: 1 base; junction bases outside the gene matches: 6. The CDR3 is 15 amino acids. CDR3 residues: CASSHRDRASYEQYF. The DNA of the CDR3 is TGCGCCAGCAGCCACCGGGACAGGGCGTCCTACGAGCAGTACTTC.

The V and J genes are TRBV3-1 (or the pseudogene TRBV3-2) and TRBJ2-1; TRBD2 aligns across 12 bases. Germline CDR1 is LGHDT and CDR2 is YNNKEL (reference sequence). This CDR3 comprises 15 residues. Germline trimming cut 5 bases from V and 2 bases from J; bases unmatched to any gene: 1. The CDR3 here is CASSGLAGTYNEQFF. The CDR3 DNA reads TGTGCCAGCAGCGGACTAGCGGGGACCTACAATGAGCAGTTCTTC.

As regards this clone: The same CDR3 can be traced to other DNA sequences in this sample. CDR3 sequence: CASSLGASYEQYF. The DNA for the CDR3 is TGTGCCAGCAGTTTAGGGGCTTCCTACGAGCAGTACTTC. The chain employs TRBV12-3 or TRBV12-4 and TRBJ2-7; D is unclear. The CDR3 has 13 residues. The germline V and J ends were trimmed by 1 base and 1 base, with 5 bases remaining between them.